Each of the 20 T cell receptor beta chains below was sequenced from the same sample in a study of response to subunit inactivated influenza vaccine. One entry per CDR3 protein results from TCRdb running MiXCR on the RT-PCR reads. This table holds some 540,000 distinct CDR3 sequences, approximately 24% found once. The same sample was also studied in work on T cells expressing NK-cell markers. This second study says: TCR beta libraries carry UMIs added by 5'RACE template switching.

This material consisted of CD4+ T cells sorted from PBMCs, taken approximately 13 days after vaccination. Every receptor here comes from a man aged 50 to 59 who received an inactivated influenza vaccine.

This clonotype showed up many times. The rearrangement joins TRBV6-2 or TRBV6-3 to TRBJ2-7; no clear D. The CDR3 is 14 amino acids. Germline CDR1 is MNHEY and CDR2 is SVGEGT. With 6 bases removed from V and 3 bases from J, the gap between germline ends came to 15 bases. The CDR3 protein is CASRKNGRNYEQYF. The CDR3 coding sequence is TGTGCCAGCAGGAAAAACGGCAGGAACTACGAGCAGTACTTC.

This clonotype was seen more than once but under ten times. V is TRBV25-1 and J is TRBJ2-2; 12 bases line up with TRBD2. CDR1 is MGHDK and CDR2 is SYGVNS in the germline V gene. The J segment lost 6 bases and the V segment lost 8 bases, leaving 1 base of the junction unmatched. There are 13 residues in the CDR3. CDR3 loop: CASRTSGAGELFF. CDR3 DNA: TGTGCCAGCCGGACTAGCGGGGCCGGGGAGCTGTTTTTT.

This clonotype was seen a few times. The chain combines TRBV5-5 with TRBJ2-1; TRBD1 might be the D (5 bases). Germline CDR1 and CDR2: SGHKS and YYEKEE (reference sequence). The V end lost 2 bases, the J end lost 6 bases, and 12 bases lay between the germline ends. This CDR3 is 14 amino acids long. CDR3 sequence reads: CASSLRERGNEQFF. The CDR3 DNA reads TGTGCCAGCAGCTTAAGGGAAAGGGGCAATGAGCAGTTCTTC.

This chain joins TRBV20-1 and TRBJ2-5, with a tentative D call TRBD2 (6 bases). The CDR3 is 11 residues long. V gave up 7 bases and J gave up 4 bases, with 10 bases separating them. Germline V gene lookup returns CDR1 DFQATT and CDR2 SNEGSKA (reference sequence). CDR3 bases: TGCAGTGTAAGGAGGGCAGAGACCCAGTACTTC. Protein product: CSVRRAETQYF.

CDR3 bases: TGTGCCAGCAGTCCCCAATCGGGATTTGGGGCCAACGTCCTGACTTTC. Translation gives CASSPQSGFGANVLTF. The chain combines TRBV12-3 or TRBV12-4 with TRBJ2-6; D perhaps matches TRBD2 (5 bases). This CDR3 has 16 amino acids. Trimming shortened V by 5 bases and J by 3 bases, and 14 bases separated the two germline ends.

V gene TRBV5-1 combines with J gene TRBJ2-3, with D possibly being TRBD2 (5 bases). The CDR3 is 15 residues long. V lost 4 bases and J 5 bases, leaving 17 bases between the germline ends. Germline CDR1 and CDR2: SGHRS and YFSETQ. The CDR3 is CASSLGDPGRDTQYF. The CDR3, as DNA: TGCGCCAGCAGCCTGGGAGACCCTGGCAGAGATACGCAGTATTTT.

The chain uses TRBV7-2 and TRBJ2-3, with 9 bases identical to TRBD2. CDR1 and CDR2 from the germline V gene are SGHTA and FQGNSA. With V trimmed by 0 bases and J by 4 bases, 5 bases remained unmatched. This CDR3 region has 16 residues. DNA of the CDR3: TGTGCCAGCAGCTTAGCTTACAGCGGGGGGTCAGATACGCAGTATTTT. Protein sequence: CASSLAYSGGSDTQYF.

This clonotype was counted only a few times. J is TRBJ1-5 and V is TRBV28; tentative D call: TRBD1 (5 bases). The CDR3 has 16 residues. Trimming shortened V by 2 bases and J by 2 bases, and 13 bases separated the two germline ends. Looked up from germline, CDR1 is MDHEN and CDR2 is SYDVKM. For the CDR3, the DNA is TGTGCCAGCAGTTTAGTTTGGGGGTATGGCAATCAGCCCCAGCATTTT. Its protein is CASSLVWGYGNQPQHF.

The sample holds a few counts of this clonotype. The chain couples TRBV6-4 to TRBJ1-1; perhaps TRBD1 as D (6 bases). CDR3 length: 13 residues. From germline, CDR1 is MRHNA and CDR2 SNTAGT. The V end was cut by 3 bases, the J end by 5 bases, with 10 bases between. As DNA, the CDR3 is TGTGCCAGCAGTGAATATAGGGGGACTGAAGCTTTCTTT. Its translation is CASSEYRGTEAFF.

This clonotype came up a few times. J is TRBJ1-5 and V is TRBV28, with 8 bases lining up with TRBD1. Germline V gives CDR1 MDHEN, CDR2 SYDVKM. The CDR3 sequence is 18 residues long. Losses at the gene ends were 1 base for V and 1 base for J; bases not matched to a gene: 9. CDR3 loop: CASSLSPLGTGSNQPQHF. As DNA, the CDR3 is TGTGCCAGCAGTTTATCCCCTCTCGGGACAGGAAGCAATCAGCCCCAGCATTTT.

V gene TRBV29-1 combines with J gene TRBJ2-7, with D unclear. The CDR3 loop spans 11 amino acids. Germline assignment: CDR1 SQVTM and CDR2 ANQGSEA. The V end lost 4 bases, the J end lost 7 bases, and 11 bases lay between the germline ends. CDR3: CSVGVAREQYF. DNA for the CDR3: TGCAGCGTTGGCGTGGCGCGGGAGCAGTACTTC.

This clonotype turned up a few times. J is TRBJ2-1 and V is TRBV29-1; D remains unclear. CDR1 is SQVTM and CDR2 is ANQGSEA in the germline V gene. V was clipped by 6 bases and J by 1 base, with 10 bases between them. This CDR3 contains 13 residues. The CDR3 DNA sequence: TGCAGCGTCCCTGCGGCATCCTACAATGAGCAGTTCTTC. This gives the protein CSVPAASYNEQFF.

The genes are TRBV19 and TRBJ2-1; 11 bases line up with TRBD1. With 3 bases clipped from V and 9 bases from J, the junction kept 7 bases outside the gene matches. Germline CDR1 and CDR2: LNHDA and SQIVND (reference sequence). This CDR3 is 15 amino acids long. The CDR3 coding sequence is TGTGCCAGTAGTATCGGGACAGGGGGACGTCTTGAGCAGTTCTTC. This codes for CASSIGTGGRLEQFF.

The rearrangement joins TRBV5-4 to TRBJ2-1; the match to TRBD1 covers 8 bases. The CDR3 loop spans 14 amino acids. Germline CDR1 SGHNT, CDR2 YYREEE (reference sequence). Trimming took 4 bases from V and 6 from J; bases not matched to a gene: 6. For the CDR3, the DNA is TGTGCCAGCAGCCGACCCACAGGGGGCAATGAGCAGTTCTTC. This translates into CASSRPTGGNEQFF.

This clonotype was seen a handful of times. The chain combines TRBV7-3 with TRBJ2-1; TRBD2 matches at 12 bases. Germline loops: CDR1 SGHTA, CDR2 FQGTGA. The CDR3 covers 15 residues. Losses at the gene ends were 5 bases for V and 7 bases for J; bases not matched to a gene: 6. The DNA for the CDR3 is TGTGCCAGCAGCCCCGGACTAGCGGGAAAAAATGAGCAGTTCTTC. This sequence encodes CASSPGLAGKNEQFF.

Written as DNA, the CDR3 is TGCAGCGCCGACCAGTCGAACACCGGGGAGCTGTTTTTT. Amino acid sequence: CSADQSNTGELFF. This chain uses TRBV29-1 with TRBJ2-2; D is uncertain. This CDR3 contains 13 residues. Trimming removed 7 bases from V and 0 bases from J, with 9 bases in between. Germline V gene data show CDR1 as SQVTM and CDR2 as ANQGSEA.

This clonotype has a count of ten or more. The chain couples TRBV5-1 to TRBJ1-2; no clear D gene. Germline-derived CDR1 and CDR2 are SGHRS and YFSETQ. The ends were cut back, 0 bases at V and 3 bases at J, with 9 bases in the middle. The length of the CDR3 is 14 residues. Here the CDR3 reads CASSLDAGYYGYTF. The DNA for the CDR3 is TGCGCCAGCAGCTTGGATGCGGGCTACTATGGCTACACCTTC.

This clonotype was observed a few times. The chain links TRBV5-6 to TRBJ1-3, with D uncertain. Trimming left V 2 bases short and J 3 bases short, with 6 bases between. CDR3 length: 13 residues. Germline V CDR1 and CDR2: SGHDT, YYEEEE. The CDR3 DNA follows: TGTGCCAGCAGCTTAACGTTTGGAAACACCATATATTTT. Protein sequence: CASSLTFGNTIYF.

This clonotype has only a few counts. The chain is built from TRBV2 and TRBJ1-2, with D possibly being TRBD1 (5 bases). This CDR3 region has 14 residues. Germline V gene data show CDR1 as SNHLY and CDR2 as FYNNEI. V gave up 5 bases and J gave up 4 bases, with 14 bases separating them. The CDR3 sequence is CASSRGRDIYGYTF. The CDR3 coding sequence is TGTGCCAGCAGTCGTGGCAGGGATATCTATGGCTACACCTTC.

The genes are TRBV6-2 or TRBV6-3 and TRBJ1-5; 7 positions agree with TRBD1. Germline V gives CDR1 MNHEY, CDR2 SVGEGT. This CDR3 has 13 residues. Germline trimming cut 11 bases from V and 4 bases from J; bases unmatched to any gene: 8. CDR3 bases: TGTGCCTGCAATGACAGGGCTAATCAGCCCCAGCATTTT. Its protein product is CACNDRANQPQHF.